This T cell receptor beta chain is from a study of blood T cell repertoires in COVID-19. Clones were sequenced by immunoSEQ multiplex PCR, and TCRdb holds only the in-frame ones, with some missing. Of over 85,000 clones listed, around 87% are singletons. The CDR3 has 13 residues. In germline, CDR1 is SQVTM, CDR2 ANQGSEA. V was cut by 7 bases and J by 0 bases, with 12 bases left in between. Sequencing used peripheral blood. The receptor's source is a woman older than 75 with acute or convalescent COVID-19. This chain joins TRBV29-1 and TRBJ1-2, with D possibly TRBD1 on 6 matching bases. This CDR3 reads CSARQDTNYGYTF. Here the CDR3 DNA reads TGCAGCGCCCGACAGGATACTAACTATGGCTACACCTTC.